This TCR beta chain was recorded in a study of blood T cell repertoires in COVID-19. Study information: From T cells, B-cell-depleted T cells, or PBMCs came the material, which was cDNA or gDNA.

Comment on this clone: Other DNA sequences within the sample encode an identical CDR3.

Sequenced by immunoSEQ multiplex PCR; TCRdb stores in-frame clones only, minus some. The sample contains about 230,000 clones, 89% of which appear only once. Germline V lookup: CDR1 GTSNPN, CDR2 SVGIG (reference sequence). The CDR3 is 13 amino acids. V lost 3 bases to trimming and J lost 3 bases; unmatched junction nucleotides: 4. The material sequenced was PBMCs or T cells enriched from blood (not recorded which). V and J are TRBV30 and TRBJ1-2; TRBD1 agrees at 7 bases. This sequence was found in a young woman with acute COVID-19. CDR3 amino acids: CAWRGQGDYGYTF. The CDR3 nucleotides are TGTGCCTGGAGAGGGCAGGGGGACTATGGCTACACCTTC.